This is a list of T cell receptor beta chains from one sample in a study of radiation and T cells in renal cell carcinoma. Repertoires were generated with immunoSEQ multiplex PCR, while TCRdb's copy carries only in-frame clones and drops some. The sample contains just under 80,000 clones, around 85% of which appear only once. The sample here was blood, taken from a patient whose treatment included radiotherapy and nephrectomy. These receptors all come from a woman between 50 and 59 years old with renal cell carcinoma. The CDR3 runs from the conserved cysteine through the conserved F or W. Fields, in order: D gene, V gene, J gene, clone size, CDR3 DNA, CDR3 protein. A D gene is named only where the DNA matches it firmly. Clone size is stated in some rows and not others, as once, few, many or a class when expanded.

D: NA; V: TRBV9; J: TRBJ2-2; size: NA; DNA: TGTGCCAGCAGCGGTGTTCCGACAACGAACACCGGGGAGCTGTTTTTT; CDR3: CASSGVPTTNTGELFF
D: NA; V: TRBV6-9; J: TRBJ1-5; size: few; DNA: TGTGCCAGCAGTTATTGGGGGCAACAACTCAATCAGCCCCAGCATTTT; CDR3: CASSYWGQQLNQPQHF
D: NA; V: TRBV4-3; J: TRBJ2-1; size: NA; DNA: TGCGCCAGCAGCCAGTTCTCCAATGAGCAGTTCTTC; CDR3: CASSQFSNEQFF
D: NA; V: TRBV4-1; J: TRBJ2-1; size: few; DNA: TGCGCCAGCAGCCAAGCCTCCTCCTACAATGAGCAGTTCTTC; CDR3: CASSQASSYNEQFF
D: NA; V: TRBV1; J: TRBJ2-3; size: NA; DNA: TGCACCAGCAGCCAAGAAAAAGGGCTAGCGGGAATTGGCACAGATACGCAGTATTTT; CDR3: CTSSQEKGLAGIGTDTQYF
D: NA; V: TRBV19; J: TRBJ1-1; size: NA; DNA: TGTGCCAGTAGTCCGGGGAGGGGTAGCACTGAAGCTTTCTTT; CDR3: CASSPGRGSTEAFF
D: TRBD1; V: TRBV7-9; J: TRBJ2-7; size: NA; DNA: TGTGCCAGCAGCCCTATGCCGGGACAGGGTTCCTACGAGCAGTACTTC; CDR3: CASSPMPGQGSYEQYF
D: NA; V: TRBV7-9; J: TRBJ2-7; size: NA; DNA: TGTGCCAGCAGCCGCCATGCCGGGACCCCCGTCGACGAGCAGTACTTC; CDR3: CASSRHAGTPVDEQYF
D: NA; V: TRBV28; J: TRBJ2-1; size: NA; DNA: TGTGCCAGCAGGTTAGAGGTGGGAGACGAGCAGTTCTTC; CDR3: CASRLEVGDEQFF
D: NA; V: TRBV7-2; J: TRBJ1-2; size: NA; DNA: TGTGCCAGCAGCTTAGACGGCTATGGCTACACCTTC; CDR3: CASSLDGYGYTF
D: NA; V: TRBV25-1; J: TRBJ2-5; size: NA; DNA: TGTGCCAGCAGTGAATCCCCCCAGGACCAAGAGACCCAGTACTTC; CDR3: CASSESPQDQETQYF
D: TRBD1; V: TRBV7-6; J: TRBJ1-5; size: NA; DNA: TGTGCCAGCAGTCCGGACAGGGGAGACCAGCCCCAGCATTTT; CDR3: CASSPDRGDQPQHF
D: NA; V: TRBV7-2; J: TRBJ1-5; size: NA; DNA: TGTGCCAGCCAAAGGGAGGCAGGGGGCAATCAGCCCCAGCATTTT; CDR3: CASQREAGGNQPQHF
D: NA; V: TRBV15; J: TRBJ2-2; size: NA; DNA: TGTGCCACCAGAGGGCCCTCCGGGCTCACCGGGGAGCTGTTTTTT; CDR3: CATRGPSGLTGELFF